Following are 29 T cell receptor beta chains from one sample sequenced in a study of response to subunit inactivated influenza vaccine. MiXCR, applied by TCRdb to the RT-PCR reads, yields one record per CDR3 protein. This sample has about 570,000 distinct CDR3 sequences, with about 10% found just once. Sequencing used PBMCs from blood, obtained on the day of vaccination. These receptors were collected from a man aged 45 to 65 who received an inactivated influenza vaccine.

This clonotype was counted ten times or more. This chain joins TRBV12-3 or TRBV12-4 and TRBJ2-3; D possibly uses TRBD1 or TRBD2 (6 bases each). V lost 5 bases, J lost 1 base, and 16 bases lay in between. CDR3 length: 16 residues. The CDR3 protein is CASSISGGAGTDTQYF. CDR3 bases: TGTGCCAGCAGTATCTCCGGGGGCGCGGGCACAGATACGCAGTATTTT.

This clonotype occurred once. The CDR3 sequence: CSARDLGRGFGTQYF. CDR3 nucleotides: TGCAGTGCTAGAGATCTAGGCAGGGGGTTCGGGACCCAGTACTTC. V gene TRBV20-1 combines with J gene TRBJ2-5, with 7 bases aligning to TRBD1. V shed 0 bases and J 7 bases; nucleotides not matched to a gene: 11. Germline V gene data show CDR1 as DFQATT and CDR2 as SNEGSKA (reference sequence). This CDR3 contains 15 residues.

The chain uses TRBV4-1 and TRBJ1-2; 11 nucleotides match TRBD1. Trimming at V came to 1 base and at J to 7 bases, leaving 8 bases not matched to a gene. CDR3 length equals 16 residues. Germline-derived CDR1 and CDR2 are MGHRA and YSYEKL. As DNA, the CDR3 is TGCGCCAGCAGCCAAGCCCGCGGACAGGGGGCTTTTGGCTACACCTTC. Amino acids: CASSQARGQGAFGYTF.

At least ten counts were recorded for this clonotype. The V gene is TRBV4-1, the J gene TRBJ2-4; 7 positions match TRBD2. V lost 0 bases, J lost 5 bases, and 10 bases stayed unmatched. This CDR3 spans 17 amino acids. The germline gives CDR1 MGHRA, CDR2 YSYEKL. In nucleotides, the CDR3 is TGCGCCAGCAGCCAAGATGGGGGGGAAGGATGGGAAAACATTCAGTACTTC. It specifies CASSQDGGEGWENIQYF.

The rearrangement uses TRBV27 and TRBJ2-1; D remains ambiguous. V dropped 3 bases and J dropped 0 bases, with 15 bases sitting between them. Germline V CDR1 and CDR2: MNHEY, SMNVEV (reference sequence). CDR3 length: 17 residues. The CDR3 loop reads CASSFTPTGSSYNEQFF. Written as DNA, the CDR3 is TGTGCCAGCAGTTTCACACCCACGGGCAGCTCCTACAATGAGCAGTTCTTC.

In its sample, this clonotype was seen a few times. The chain uses TRBV10-3 and TRBJ1-1, with 7 bases matching TRBD1. This CDR3 has 15 amino acids. J was trimmed by 1 base and V by 6 bases; bases with no gene match: 8. The germline gives CDR1 ENHRY, CDR2 SYGVKD. CDR3: CAISRQTGSNTEAFF. CDR3 in DNA: TGTGCCATCAGCAGGCAGACAGGGTCGAACACTGAAGCTTTCTTT.

The J gene is TRBJ2-3, the V gene TRBV6-5; D is perhaps TRBD1 (5 bases). Trimming shortened V by 5 bases and J by 1 base, and 16 bases separated the two germline ends. This CDR3 is 16 amino acids long. In germline, CDR1 is MNHEY, CDR2 SVGAGI. CDR3 nucleotides: TGTGCCAGCAGTCAACTCAGGGTTACGGGCACAGATACGCAGTATTTT. It is translated as CASSQLRVTGTDTQYF.

The chain carries TRBV20-1 and TRBJ2-3, with TRBD2 as a possible D gene (5 bases). V shed 1 base and J shed 2 bases, with 13 bases lying between them. Germline V lookup: CDR1 DFQATT, CDR2 SNEGSKA (reference sequence). CDR3 size: 15 residues. The CDR3 here is CSARAPGKSTDTQYF. CDR3 coding DNA: TGCAGTGCTAGAGCACCGGGAAAGTCCACAGATACGCAGTATTTT.

This clonotype was found a few times. The gene calls are TRBV9 and TRBJ2-1; D possibly corresponds to TRBD2 (5 bases). This CDR3 contains 15 residues. Germline CDR1 is SGDLS and CDR2 is YYNGEE. V gave up 0 bases and J gave up 8 bases, with 15 bases separating them. The CDR3 here is CASSVAPLEGDEQFF. The DNA of the CDR3 is TGTGCCAGCAGCGTAGCCCCCCTTGAGGGAGATGAGCAGTTCTTC.

There are many counts of this clonotype. The genes are TRBV10-3 and TRBJ2-1; 8 nucleotides match TRBD2. The CDR3 consists of 15 residues. CDR1 is ENHRY and CDR2 is SYGVKD in the germline V gene. V was clipped by 7 bases and J by 1 base; unmatched bases: 6. The CDR3 bases are TGTGCCATCAAGGCGGCGGGAGGATCCTACAATGAGCAGTTCTTC. Protein: CAIKAAGGSYNEQFF.

This clonotype was observed many times. This sequence joins TRBV12-3 or TRBV12-4 and TRBJ1-2; no clear D. The CDR3 consists of 13 residues. The V gene lost 6 bases and the J gene lost 2 bases, with 10 bases spanning the gap. The CDR3 DNA reads as TGTGCCAGCAGCCTCGGGAAAAACTATGGCTACACCTTC. Protein sequence: CASSLGKNYGYTF.

Only a few counts were recorded for this clonotype. The chain links TRBV20-1 to TRBJ1-2, with D uncertain. The length of the CDR3 is 16 residues. The germline CDR1 and CDR2 sequences are DFQATT and SNEGSKA (reference sequence). Trimming shortened V by 0 bases and J by 3 bases, and 17 bases separated the two germline ends. The CDR3 sequence: CSARDWKAGGDYGYTF. CDR3 nucleotides: TGCAGTGCTAGAGATTGGAAGGCAGGTGGAGACTATGGCTACACCTTC.

The CDR3 coding sequence is TGTGCCAGCAGCTTGCCGGAGAACGAGCAGTACTTC. Protein product: CASSLPENEQYF. The rearrangement links TRBV7-2 to TRBJ2-7; D not resolved. The CDR3 is 12 amino acids. V lost 3 bases, J lost 5 bases, and 8 bases lay in between. Germline CDR1 SGHTA, CDR2 FQGNSA.

The sample holds a few counts of this clonotype. The rearrangement joins TRBV12-3 or TRBV12-4 to TRBJ1-1; no firm D call. The CDR3 is 16 residues long. The V end lost 6 bases, the J end lost 6 bases, and 23 bases lay between the germline ends. CDR3 sequence (DNA): TGTGCCAGCAGCCGAAACGGACCGCCGCTCATAGCTGAAGCTTTCTTT. The encoded protein is CASSRNGPPLIAEAFF.

This clonotype has just a few counts. V gene TRBV12-3 or TRBV12-4 combines with J gene TRBJ2-2; 12 bases are a match to TRBD2. CDR3 length equals 15 residues. J gave up 6 bases and V 3 bases, and 2 bases lay outside the gene matches. CDR3 protein: CASSLTSGSPGELFF. The CDR3 DNA follows: TGTGCCAGCAGTTTGACTAGCGGGAGCCCCGGGGAGCTGTTTTTT.

This clonotype occurred a few times. This sequence joins TRBV29-1 and TRBJ2-1; D may match TRBD1 or TRBD2 (5 bases each). The CDR3 spans 14 residues. Between the trimmed V and J ends, which lost 4 bases and 8 bases, there was a span of 18 bases. Per the germline V gene, CDR1 is SQVTM and CDR2 is ANQGSEA. CDR3 residues: CSVVVGTGYYEQFF. CDR3 DNA: TGCAGCGTTGTGGTAGGGACGGGGTATTATGAGCAGTTCTTC.

This clonotype was observed a few times. This rearrangement joins TRBV7-3 to TRBJ2-3; D is undetermined. Germline V CDR1 and CDR2: SGHTA, FQGTGA. V was shortened by 2 bases and J by 2 bases, with 8 bases between the two germline ends. This CDR3 region has 14 residues. The CDR3 here is CASSLRLITDTQYF. For the CDR3, the DNA is TGTGCCAGCAGCTTACGACTTATCACAGATACGCAGTATTTT.

The rearrangement joins TRBV7-2 to TRBJ2-1; 9 bases line up with TRBD1. The J segment lost 4 bases and the V segment lost 5 bases, leaving 6 bases of the junction unmatched. This CDR3 region has 15 residues. In germline, CDR1 is SGHTA, CDR2 FQGNSA. CDR3 sequence (DNA): TGTGCCAGCAGCGCAGCCGGGACAGGGTACAATGAGCAGTTCTTC. Protein sequence: CASSAAGTGYNEQFF. The full variable domain, completed using reference TRBV7-2 and TRBJ2-1, is GAGVSQSPSNKVTEKGKDVELRCDPISGHTALYWYRQSLGQGLEFLIYFQGNSAPDKSGLPSDRFSAERTGGSVSTLTIQRTQQEDSAVYLCASSAAGTGYNEQFFGPGTRLTVL.

In this sample, this clonotype turned up a few times. The chain uses TRBV11-2 and TRBJ2-4; D is perhaps TRBD1 (6 bases). CDR1 and CDR2 (germline): SGHAT, FQNNGV. The CDR3 contains 13 residues. The ends were cut back, 2 bases at V and 8 bases at J, with 10 bases in the middle. The CDR3 spells CASSLLGADIQYF. CDR3 DNA sequence: TGTGCCAGCAGCTTATTGGGGGCCGACATTCAGTACTTC. The complete variable domain, with remaining parts taken from reference TRBV11-2 and TRBJ2-4, reads EAGVAQSPRYKIIEKRQSVAFWCNPISGHATLYWYQQILGQGPKLLIQFQNNGVVDDSQLPKDRFSAERLKGVDSTLKIQPAKLEDSAVYLCASSLLGADIQYFGAGTRLSVL.

This clonotype has ten or more counts. The chain couples TRBV7-9 to TRBJ2-3, with D perhaps TRBD2 (6 bases). The CDR3 spans 14 residues. V lost 3 bases to trimming and J lost 4 bases, with 11 bases between them. Per the germline V gene, CDR1 is SEHNR and CDR2 is FQNEAQ (reference sequence). The CDR3, as DNA: TGTGCCAGCAGCTTCGGAGGGTCGGCAGATACGCAGTATTTT. This gives the protein CASSFGGSADTQYF. The full variable domain, rest sourced from reference TRBV7-9 and TRBJ2-3, is DTGVSQNPRHKITKRGQNVTFRCDPISEHNRLYWYRQTLGQGPEFLTYFQNEAQLEKSRLLSDRFSAERPKGSFSTLEIQRTEQGDSAMYLCASSFGGSADTQYFGPGTRLTVL.

This clonotype appeared many times. The V gene is TRBV10-3, the J gene TRBJ2-7, with D perhaps TRBD1 (5 bases). Looked up from germline, CDR1 is ENHRY and CDR2 is SYGVKD. Trimming pared 7 bases from V and 2 bases from J, leaving 18 bases between. The CDR3 runs to 15 residues. CDR3 coding DNA: TGTGCCATCACCCCTGACCAGGGTGACCCCTACGAGCAGTACTTC. It is translated as CAITPDQGDPYEQYF.

This clonotype has more than one count but fewer than ten. The chain links TRBV5-6 to TRBJ1-1, with D hard to call. There are 13 residues in the CDR3. V was trimmed by 4 bases and J by 0 bases, leaving 7 bases between them. Germline values: CDR1 SGHDT, CDR2 YYEEEE. CDR3 protein: CASSDGLNTEAFF. CDR3 DNA: TGTGCCAGCAGCGATGGCCTGAACACTGAAGCTTTCTTT. Drawing the rest from reference TRBV5-6 and TRBJ1-1, the complete variable domain is DAGVTQSPTHLIKTRGQQVTLRCSPKSGHDTVSWYQQALGQGPQFIFQYYEEEERQRGNFPDRFSGHQFPNYSSELNVNALLLGDSALYLCASSDGLNTEAFFGQGTRLTVV.

The table lists this clonotype with a few counts. The chain employs TRBV11-2 and TRBJ2-1; 12 nucleotides match TRBD2. The CDR3 length is 16 residues. Trimming took 5 bases from V and 9 from J; bases not matched to a gene: 11. Germline CDR1 and CDR2: SGHAT and FQNNGV. CDR3 nucleotide sequence: TGTGCCAGCAGCAAAACGGCTAGCGGGAGGGCTGGTGAGCAGTTCTTC. Amino acid sequence: CASSKTASGRAGEQFF.

This clonotype was observed many times. This rearrangement joins TRBV20-1 to TRBJ2-1; D is uncertain. Germline CDR1 DFQATT, CDR2 SNEGSKA (reference sequence). The germline V and J ends were trimmed by 5 bases and 0 bases, with 11 bases remaining between them. The CDR3 sequence is 14 residues long. The CDR3 DNA sequence: TGCAGTGCTGACGACACAACCTCCTACAATGAGCAGTTCTTC. Protein product: CSADDTTSYNEQFF.

This clonotype was found a few times. The chain combines TRBV7-9 with TRBJ2-2; D ambiguous. Trimming took 6 bases from V and 1 from J, leaving 12 bases between them. Germline V gene data show CDR1 as SEHNR and CDR2 as FQNEAQ (reference sequence). The CDR3 spans 15 residues. CDR3 residues: CASRYYRENTGELFF. Here the CDR3 DNA reads TGTGCCAGCAGATATTACCGAGAGAACACCGGGGAGCTGTTTTTT.

This clonotype was observed many times. The chain joins TRBV7-8 to TRBJ2-5; D uncertain. The CDR3 length is 15 residues. V was clipped by 5 bases and J by 7 bases, with 20 bases between them. The germline gives CDR1 SGHVS, CDR2 FQNEAQ. The CDR3 sequence is CASSLERRFGVTQYF. The CDR3 region has the DNA TGTGCCAGCAGCCTAGAGAGAAGGTTTGGAGTGACCCAGTACTTC.

The CDR3 region is CASSQPWTSANEQYF. CDR3 bases: TGTGCCAGCAGCCAACCCTGGACTAGCGCCAACGAGCAGTACTTC. The V gene is TRBV3-1, the J gene TRBJ2-7; 9 bases are a match to TRBD2. V lost 2 bases to trimming and J lost 5 bases; unmatched junction nucleotides: 7. From germline, CDR1 is LGHDT and CDR2 YNNKEL (reference sequence). This CDR3 is 15 amino acids long.

This clonotype was counted ten times or more. The chain uses TRBV11-2 and TRBJ2-7; D is perhaps TRBD1 (6 bases). V was cut by 1 base and J by 0 bases, with 10 bases left in between. The CDR3 is 15 amino acids. Germline CDR1 reads SGHAT; CDR2 reads FQNNGV. The DNA for the CDR3 is TGTGCCAGCAGCTTAGTAAGCAGGGGCTCCTACGAGCAGTACTTC. Encoded protein: CASSLVSRGSYEQYF.

V and J are TRBV5-4 and TRBJ2-3, with D maybe TRBD2 (5 bases). The V and J ends lost 4 bases and 0 bases respectively, with 12 bases between them. CDR3 length: 15 amino acids. Germline-derived CDR1 and CDR2 are SGHNT and YYREEE (reference sequence). Here the CDR3 DNA reads TGTGCCAGCAGCAAAGGACGGGGAAGCACAGATACGCAGTATTTT. This translates into CASSKGRGSTDTQYF.